This record covers a single T cell receptor (beta chain). Authors' data handling: The authors estimated nucleated cell counts from reference gene primer amplification. Clones were read by immunoSEQ multiplex PCR, and TCRdb kept only the in-frame ones, dropping some. V, J and clone size are taken as reported in that table, and D and trimming were inferred from the DNA itself. The sample holds 50,000 to 75,000 clones, less than 80% seen once. This CDR3 is built from 14 residues. Deletions cut 4 bases from V and 5 bases from J, with 12 bases between. Germline CDR1 and CDR2: KGHSH and LQKENI. The data originate from a study of blood T cell repertoires in COVID-19. Study information: COVID-19 samples from acute and convalescent phases originated in the United States, Italy and Spain. T cells, B-cell-depleted T cells, or PBMCs supplied cDNA or gDNA.

Sequenced: peripheral blood. The chain joins TRBV18 to TRBJ1-5, with D tentatively TRBD1 (5 bases). This sequence was found in a man aged 55 to 70 with acute or convalescent COVID-19. CDR3 bases: TGTGCCAGCTCACATCGACAGTACTATCAGCCCCAGCATTTT. Protein: CASSHRQYYQPQHF.